Sequencing of this T cell receptor beta chain was carried out in a study of cytomegalovirus exposure and HLA in healthy donors. Looking at the study overall: Inside one of the first data releases sat around 86 million unique TCRs taken from HLA-typed donors.

General study findings and limits: In a later analysis, DRB1 alleles had the most associated TCRs; HLA-C alleles the fewest.

Healthy donors of bone marrow made up the group. No CMV serostatus entry exists for this donor. With respect to this clone: Its specificity is unknown.

The PCR was carried out with 60 Vbeta primers and 13 Jbeta primers. Some clones are missing from TCRdb's copy, which holds only in-frame ones; the method was immunoSEQ multiplex PCR. The repertoire consists of 84,000 or so clones, with approximately 80% occurring once and the leading ten covering around an eighth. Germline loops: CDR1 SGHNT, CDR2 YYREEE (reference sequence). The CDR3 consists of 15 residues. After removal of 1 base from V and 5 bases from J, the junction contained 6 bases not matched to a gene. The origin of this receptor is a human donor in good health. The specimen was PBMCs. J is TRBJ2-5 and V is TRBV5-4, with TRBD1 identical over 9 bases. The CDR3 loop is CASSLKTGGKETQYF. CDR3 coding DNA: TGTGCCAGCAGCTTGAAGACAGGGGGTAAGGAGACCCAGTACTTC.